The 13 T cell receptor beta chains given below trace back to one sample, sequenced in a study of PD-1 blockade in mismatch repair-deficient tumors. Assay: immunoSEQ multiplex PCR; the TCRdb copy retains only in-frame clones and omits some. Among around 51,000 clones listed, over 70% were seen once. Sequencing was performed on peripheral blood, taken about 20 weeks after starting pembrolizumab. These receptors all stem from an adult with mismatch repair-deficient cancer.

The chain links TRBV6-5 to TRBJ1-4; maybe TRBD1 (5 bases). The CDR3 totals 13 residues. Germline V CDR1 and CDR2: MNHEY, SVGAGI. V was clipped by 0 bases and J by 7 bases, with 6 bases between them. Written as DNA, the CDR3 is TGTGCCAGCAGTTACTCAAGGGGTGAAAAACTGTTTTTT. Its protein product is CASSYSRGEKLFF.

The V call is TRBV11-2, the J call TRBJ1-5; the D gene is possibly TRBD1 (5 bases). The CDR3 sequence is 16 residues long. The ends were cut back, 1 base at V and 0 bases at J, with 10 bases in the middle. CDR1 SGHAT and CDR2 FQNNGV come from the germline V gene. The CDR3 spells CASSLAGDGSNQPQHF. In DNA, the CDR3 is TGTGCCAGCAGCTTAGCGGGGGACGGTAGCAATCAGCCCCAGCATTTT.

This chain joins TRBV10-1 and TRBJ2-1, with 9 positions matching TRBD2. CDR3 length equals 16 residues. Germline V CDR1 and CDR2: WNHNN, SYGVQD (reference sequence). V lost 3 bases, J lost 4 bases, and 7 bases stayed unmatched. CDR3 in amino acids: CASSDRASGTYNEQFF. DNA of the CDR3: TGCGCCAGCAGTGATAGGGCTAGCGGGACGTACAATGAGCAGTTCTTC.

Only a few counts were recorded for this clone. The rearrangement links TRBV5-1 to TRBJ2-5, with 7 nucleotides matching TRBD2. The ends lost 4 bases at V and 5 bases at J; junction bases unmatched: 5. Germline-derived CDR1 and CDR2 are SGHRS and YFSETQ. This CDR3 has 13 amino acids. The CDR3 region has the DNA TGCGCCAGCAGCGGGAGGGGCTTTGAGACCCAGTACTTC. The encoded protein is CASSGRGFETQYF.

This rearrangement joins TRBV29-1 to TRBJ2-3; TRBD2 is a possible D gene (7 bases). This CDR3 is built from 14 residues. V was pared by 6 bases and J by 4 bases, with 17 bases between. CDR1 and CDR2 (germline): SQVTM, ANQGSEA. In DNA form, the CDR3 reads TGCAGCGTGGCAAAGGGGGGGGCCCCAGATACGCAGTATTTT. It specifies CSVAKGGAPDTQYF.

This clone was detected a few times. V is TRBV7-9 and J is TRBJ2-3, with D possibly matching TRBD2 (5 bases). This CDR3 has 14 amino acids. Germline loops: CDR1 SEHNR, CDR2 FQNEAQ (reference sequence). V lost 4 bases to trimming and J lost 0 bases, with 8 bases between them. The chain's CDR3 is CASSWGVSTDTQYF. The CDR3 DNA follows: TGTGCCAGCAGCTGGGGAGTCAGCACAGATACGCAGTATTTT.

The chain links TRBV27 to TRBJ2-3; TRBD2 matches 9 bases. The CDR3 runs 16 residues. With 6 bases clipped from V and 4 bases from J, the junction kept 11 bases outside the gene matches. The germline CDR1 and CDR2 sequences are MNHEY and SMNVEV (reference sequence). This chain's CDR3 is CASRNGLAKGSDTQYF. CDR3 DNA: TGTGCCAGCAGAAACGGACTAGCGAAAGGGTCAGATACGCAGTATTTT.

CDR3 sequence (DNA): TGTGCCAGCAGCTCCTTTAGGTCTAGCGGGAGGTTAAACACCGGGGAGCTGTTTTTT. Amino acids: CASSSFRSSGRLNTGELFF. The chain employs TRBV11-2 and TRBJ2-2; 11 bases fit TRBD2. CDR1 and CDR2 (germline): SGHAT, FQNNGV. The CDR3 runs to 19 residues. After removal of 4 bases from V and 2 bases from J, the junction contained 12 bases not matched to a gene.

The chain couples TRBV4-2 to TRBJ2-3; TRBD2 matches 9 bases. V gave up 4 bases and J gave up 6 bases; unmatched junction bases: 2. CDR1 and CDR2 (germline): LGHNA, YNFKEQ. The CDR3 has 13 residues. Written as DNA, the CDR3 is TGTGCCAGCAGCCTTGGACTAGCGGATACGCAGTATTTT. Its translation: CASSLGLADTQYF.

The chain carries TRBV18 and TRBJ1-2, with unresolved D. V dropped 3 bases and J dropped 8 bases, with 10 bases sitting between them. The germline CDR1 and CDR2 sequences are KGHSH and LQKENI. The CDR3 contains 12 residues. CDR3 sequence reads: CASSPWGVGYTF. CDR3 nucleotide sequence: TGTGCCAGCTCACCGTGGGGAGTCGGCTACACCTTC.

The chain recombines TRBV13 with TRBJ2-7; D possibly matches TRBD1 or TRBD2 (7 bases each). CDR1 PRHDT and CDR2 FYEKMQ come from the germline V gene (reference sequence). Trimming cost V 5 bases and J 2 bases, with 13 bases left between them. The CDR3 sequence is 14 residues long. CDR3 nucleotides: TGTGCCAGCAGCCAGGGGGGGGCCACCTACGAGCAGTACTTC. Its protein is CASSQGGATYEQYF. Full variable domain (rest looked up from reference TRBV13 and TRBJ2-7): AAGVIQSPRHLIKEKRETATLKCYPIPRHDTVYWYQQGPGQDPQFLISFYEKMQSDKGSIPDRFSAQQFSDYHSELNMSSLELGDSALYFCASSQGGATYEQYFGPGTRLTVT.

The table lists this clone with a few counts. This rearrangement joins TRBV7-3 to TRBJ2-3; no definite D call. Trimming cost V 5 bases and J 8 bases, with 14 bases left between them. This CDR3 contains 13 residues. Germline CDR1 SGHTA, CDR2 FQGTGA. In DNA, the CDR3 is TGTGCCAGCAGCGCCGCCTTGGATGGTACGCAGTATTTT. This sequence encodes CASSAALDGTQYF.

The chain joins TRBV11-2 to TRBJ2-1, with no clear D. V lost 5 bases to trimming and J lost 0 bases, with 11 bases between them. Germline values: CDR1 SGHAT, CDR2 FQNNGV. This CDR3 spans 15 amino acids. The CDR3 nucleotides are TGTGCCAGCAGCCGGGCCGCCGCCTCCTACAATGAGCAGTTCTTC. Residues: CASSRAAASYNEQFF.